This T cell receptor beta chain was profiled in a study of CD8 T cells in Susac syndrome. Notes on the study in general: The study conceded that its TCR sequencing and HLA analysis involved relatively few individuals. Clonal expansion was not seen in any Susac syndrome CD4+ T cell repertoire.

About this clonotype: Its antigen is currently unknown.

From blood CD8+ and CD4+ T cells, TCR beta sequences were generated. RNA amounts of about 0.5 to 1 ug underwent reverse transcription with random hexamers. TCRdb ran MiXCR on the immunoSEQ multiplex PCR reads and lists one entry per CDR3 protein. Among about 180,000 distinct CDR3 sequences listed, around 94% were seen once. Material for sequencing was CD4+ T cells from PBMCs. The TCR sequence derives from a human donor with Susac syndrome.

The CDR3 is CATSSGEFYEQYF. The CDR3 DNA reads TGTGCCACCAGCAGCGGGGAGTTCTACGAGCAGTACTTC. The chain uses TRBV15 and TRBJ2-7; weak D call: TRBD2 (5 bases). This CDR3 is 13 amino acids long. Germline CDR1 is LNHNV and CDR2 is YYDKDF (reference sequence). V lost 3 bases and J lost 3, with 9 bases in between.